The 31 T cell receptor beta chains in this list originate from one sample, sequenced in a study of T cell responses to AZD1222 COVID-19 vaccine. TCRdb's table, derived via immunoSEQ multiplex PCR, lists solely in-frame clones and lacks some. The profile shows about 120,000 clones, about 88% of them singletons. The sample in question was peripheral blood, obtained 28 days after the second AZD1222 dose. Every receptor here comes from an adult who received the AZD1222 COVID-19 vaccine.

This clone is a singleton in its sample. The chain's CDR3 is CASSLPLAGGSKNIQYF. CDR3 DNA: TGTGCCAGCAGCTTGCCGCTAGCGGGGGGGAGCAAAAACATTCAGTACTTC. The chain uses TRBV5-4 and TRBJ2-4; 12 bases match TRBD2. Trimming cost V 1 base and J 3 bases; bases outside gene matches: 5. The germline gives CDR1 SGHNT, CDR2 YYREEE (reference sequence). This CDR3 spans 17 amino acids.

As DNA, the CDR3 is TGTGCCAGCAGCCAACGACCGACAGGGACTAATGAAAAACTGTTTTTT. Translating gives CASSQRPTGTNEKLFF. The chain employs TRBV6-6 and TRBJ1-4, with 7 bases aligning to TRBD1. Germline V gene data show CDR1 as MNHNY and CDR2 as SVGAGI (reference sequence). V lost 6 bases to trimming and J lost 2 bases; unmatched junction nucleotides: 9. The CDR3 is 16 residues long.

The chain employs TRBV30 and TRBJ1-4; 7 bases are a match to TRBD1. CDR3 length: 12 amino acids. Per the germline V gene, CDR1 is GTSNPN and CDR2 is SVGIG (reference sequence). With 7 bases clipped from V and 4 bases from J, the junction kept 3 bases outside the gene matches. The DNA of the CDR3 is TGTGCCTTTAGACAGGGTAATGAAAAACTGTTTTTT. It translates to CAFRQGNEKLFF.

The V and J genes are TRBV4-2 and TRBJ2-3, with 8 bases that match TRBD2. CDR1 and CDR2 (germline): LGHNA, YNFKEQ. This CDR3 is 17 amino acids long. The junction had 8 bases not matched to a gene; V was cut back by 1 base and J by 2 bases. The CDR3 DNA is TGTGCCAGCAGCCAAGTAGCTAGCGGGCTGCTCACAGATACGCAGTATTTT. This encodes CASSQVASGLLTDTQYF.

Of note for this clone: The sample carries other DNA sequences with the same CDR3. This chain joins TRBV20-1 and TRBJ1-2; D uncertain. The CDR3 length is 11 residues. Trimming removed 1 base from V and 5 bases from J, with 5 bases in between. The V gene's germline CDR1 is DFQATT and CDR2 SNEGSKA (reference sequence). In DNA form, the CDR3 reads TGCAGTGCTAGAGCGGGGTATGGCTACACCTTC. Its translation is CSARAGYGYTF.

The chain has TRBV5-1 and TRBJ2-7, with D hard to call. V lost 0 bases and J lost 3, with 7 bases in between. Germline CDR1 and CDR2: SGHRS and YFSETQ. This CDR3 contains 13 residues. CDR3 sequence (DNA): TGCGCCAGCAGCTTGGAGAGAATCTACGAGCAGTACTTC. Its protein is CASSLERIYEQYF.

The chain carries TRBV5-6 and TRBJ2-5; 7 nucleotides line up with TRBD2. Germline CDR1 and CDR2: SGHDT and YYEEEE. This CDR3 has 16 residues. The ends lost 0 bases at V and 1 base at J; junction bases unmatched: 6. The CDR3 DNA sequence: TGTGCCAGCAGCTTGGGTGCTAGCGGAGGCCAAGAGACCCAGTACTTC. Amino acid sequence: CASSLGASGGQETQYF.

V is TRBV9 and J is TRBJ2-7; unclear D gene. CDR1 is SGDLS and CDR2 is YYNGEE in the germline V gene. V was pared by 2 bases and J by 2 bases, with 8 bases between. This CDR3 comprises 13 residues. The CDR3 sequence: CASSVGPTYEQYF. The CDR3 nucleotides are TGTGCCAGCAGCGTTGGACCCACCTACGAGCAGTACTTC. Looking up the rest from reference TRBV9 and TRBJ2-7 gives the full variable domain: DSGVTQTPKHLITATGQRVTLRCSPRSGDLSVYWYQQSLDQGLQFLIQYYNGEERAKGNILERFSAQQFPDLHSELNLSSLELGDSALYFCASSVGPTYEQYFGPGTRLTVT.

This clone was picked up many times. J is TRBJ1-6 and V is TRBV5-6; D is unresolved. The CDR3 consists of 12 residues. V lost 6 bases and J 4 bases, leaving 5 bases between the germline ends. Germline-derived CDR1 and CDR2 are SGHDT and YYEEEE. The CDR3 nucleotides read TGTGCCAGCACCCGTTATAATTCACCCCTCCACTTT. It is translated as CASTRYNSPLHF. The whole variable domain, remainder taken from reference TRBV5-6 and TRBJ1-6, is DAGVTQSPTHLIKTRGQQVTLRCSPKSGHDTVSWYQQALGQGPQFIFQYYEEEERQRGNFPDRFSGHQFPNYSSELNVNALLLGDSALYLCASTRYNSPLHFGNGTRLTVT.

The chain combines TRBV3-1 (or the pseudogene TRBV3-2) with TRBJ1-2; TRBD1 matches 8 bases. The V gene end was trimmed by 1 base and the J gene end by 6 bases; junction bases not matched to a gene: 4. CDR1 LGHDT and CDR2 YNNKEL come from the germline V gene (reference sequence). This CDR3 comprises 14 residues. The chain's CDR3 is CASSQADRADGYTF. CDR3 DNA: TGTGCCAGCAGCCAAGCGGACAGGGCCGATGGCTACACCTTC.

The rearrangement joins TRBV7-9 to TRBJ1-4, with D tentatively TRBD1 (6 bases). The CDR3 runs 14 residues. Germline CDR1 and CDR2: SEHNR and FQNEAQ (reference sequence). V lost 5 bases and J 4 bases, leaving 11 bases between the germline ends. Here the CDR3 reads CASSLGHLNEKLFF. CDR3 sequence (DNA): TGTGCCAGCAGCCTGGGACACCTTAATGAAAAACTGTTTTTT.

The CDR3 DNA is TGTGCCAGCAGCCAGGGGGTAGAGACCCAGTACTTC. Its protein is CASSQGVETQYF. J is TRBJ2-5 and V is TRBV3-1 (or the pseudogene TRBV3-2); tentatively, D is TRBD1 or TRBD2 (5 bases each). This CDR3 contains 12 residues. The germline V gene encodes CDR1 LGHDT and CDR2 YNNKEL (reference sequence). Trimming left V 3 bases short and J 4 bases short, with 6 bases between.

This rearrangement joins TRBV10-1 to TRBJ2-3, with TRBD2 identical over 9 bases. CDR1 and CDR2 from the germline V gene are WNHNN and SYGVQD (reference sequence). V lost 8 bases to trimming and J lost 9 bases; unmatched junction nucleotides: 6. The CDR3 consists of 12 residues. This CDR3 reads CASLSLAGTQYF. CDR3 sequence (DNA): TGCGCCAGCTTATCGCTAGCGGGGACGCAGTATTTT.

The chain couples TRBV4-1 to TRBJ1-1, with D uncertain. V was shortened by 1 base and J by 1 base, with 16 bases between the two germline ends. This CDR3 comprises 17 residues. CDR1 is MGHRA and CDR2 is YSYEKL in the germline V gene. CDR3 bases: TGCGCCAGCAGCCAAGGTCCGGAGGGCAGGAGGAACACTGAAGCTTTCTTT. Protein: CASSQGPEGRRNTEAFF.

This chain joins TRBV19 and TRBJ1-1; D gene ambiguous. The CDR3 is 14 amino acids. Trimming shortened V by 3 bases and J by 1 base, and 9 bases separated the two germline ends. The germline gives CDR1 LNHDA, CDR2 SQIVND (reference sequence). The CDR3 region is CASSIAQPNTEAFF. In nucleotides, the CDR3 is TGTGCCAGTAGTATCGCACAGCCGAACACTGAAGCTTTCTTT.

The CDR3 reads CSVARGRAEAFF. The CDR3 DNA follows: TGCAGCGTTGCGAGAGGGAGGGCTGAAGCTTTCTTT. This rearrangement joins TRBV29-1 to TRBJ1-1; the D is unclear. Germline V gives CDR1 SQVTM, CDR2 ANQGSEA. The CDR3 is made up of 12 amino acids. Trimming shortened V by 4 bases and J by 6 bases, and 12 bases separated the two germline ends.

V is TRBV7-6 and J is TRBJ1-2; a possible D gene is TRBD1 (5 bases). Germline values: CDR1 SGHVS, CDR2 FNYEAQ. This CDR3 is built from 13 residues. Trimming cost V 5 bases and J 4 bases, with 11 bases left between them. The CDR3 protein is CASSERQIYGYTF. For the CDR3, the DNA is TGTGCCAGCAGCGAGCGACAGATCTATGGCTACACCTTC.

This clone was seen a single time. V usage is TRBV7-6 and J usage is TRBJ1-1, with 12 bases lining up with TRBD1. Trimming removed 1 base from V and 0 bases from J; junction bases left unmatched: 9. The CDR3 runs 19 residues. From germline, CDR1 is SGHVS and CDR2 FNYEAQ. The CDR3 here is CASSLVGTGGTIMNTEAFF. CDR3 DNA: TGTGCCAGCAGCTTAGTGGGGACAGGGGGCACAATAATGAACACTGAAGCTTTCTTT.

This clone was counted a few times. The chain recombines TRBV5-1 with TRBJ2-7, with TRBD1 identical over 8 bases. This CDR3 has 15 residues. Germline-derived CDR1 and CDR2 are SGHRS and YFSETQ. The V and J ends lost 3 bases and 6 bases, in that order; junction bases with no gene match: 11. The CDR3 reads CASSSDGQGTSEQYF. The CDR3 nucleotides are TGCGCCAGCAGCTCGGATGGACAGGGAACTTCCGAGCAGTACTTC.

This clone was seen only once. The rearrangement joins TRBV27 to TRBJ1-6; 7 bases agree with TRBD1. Germline values: CDR1 MNHEY, CDR2 SMNVEV (reference sequence). This CDR3 is 15 amino acids long. V lost 4 bases, J lost 10 bases, and 10 bases stayed unmatched. In nucleotides, the CDR3 is TGTGCCAGCAGTTCCGACGACAGGGAAGGGTCACCCCTCCACTTT. This encodes CASSSDDREGSPLHF.

This chain connects TRBV12-3 or TRBV12-4 to TRBJ2-4; D unresolved. V was clipped by 0 bases and J by 10 bases, with 4 bases between them. The CDR3 runs to 11 residues. The CDR3 loop reads CASSLAAIQYF. In DNA, the CDR3 is TGTGCCAGCAGTTTAGCGGCGATTCAGTACTTC.

The V and J genes are TRBV7-9 and TRBJ1-5, with 7 bases that match TRBD1. The CDR3 consists of 19 residues. Germline V lookup: CDR1 SEHNR, CDR2 FQNEAQ (reference sequence). V was pared by 1 base and J by 0 bases, with 12 bases of the junction left unmatched. The CDR3, as DNA: TGTGCCAGCAGCTTAGGAGGTGGCAGGGGGATCCATAGCAATCAGCCCCAGCATTTT. Translating gives CASSLGGGRGIHSNQPQHF.

This sequence joins TRBV10-3 and TRBJ2-5, with a tentative D call TRBD2 (5 bases). The CDR3 covers 14 residues. V was cut by 4 bases and J by 2 bases, with 11 bases left in between. Germline CDR1 ENHRY, CDR2 SYGVKD. The CDR3 loop reads CAISVSGDQETQYF. The CDR3 DNA reads as TGTGCCATCAGTGTTTCCGGGGATCAAGAGACCCAGTACTTC.

This chain links TRBV30 with TRBJ2-1; D unresolved. Germline V gives CDR1 GTSNPN, CDR2 SVGIG (reference sequence). The length of the CDR3 is 14 residues. With 1 base removed from V and 5 bases from J, the gap between germline ends came to 12 bases. The CDR3 is CAWSARWGNNEQFF. The CDR3 DNA follows: TGTGCCTGGAGTGCGAGGTGGGGAAACAATGAGCAGTTCTTC.

The rearrangement joins TRBV4-1 to TRBJ2-7; no firm D call. Germline CDR1 is MGHRA and CDR2 is YSYEKL. V gave up 4 bases and J gave up 6 bases, with 16 bases separating them. This CDR3 contains 14 residues. The CDR3 coding sequence is TGCGCCAGCAGCCCCCGGGCCAACGGTGGCGAGCAGTACTTC. Amino acids: CASSPRANGGEQYF.

The genes are TRBV18 and TRBJ1-5, with 9 bases that match TRBD1. This CDR3 region has 18 residues. Germline assignment: CDR1 KGHSH and CDR2 LQKENI. V lost 3 bases to trimming and J lost 0 bases; unmatched junction nucleotides: 9. The CDR3 DNA sequence: TGTGCCAGCTCACCCCCGGGACAGGGATCCACTAGCAATCAGCCCCAGCATTTT. It encodes CASSPPGQGSTSNQPQHF.

In regard to this clone: Its ends do not fully match the called genes, so a read error is possible. The V and J genes are TRBV6-1 and TRBJ1-6; 7 bases line up with TRBD1. The germline V gene encodes CDR1 MNHNS and CDR2 SASEGT. This CDR3 has 13 amino acids. CDR3 DNA: TGTGCCAGCTGTGACAGGGAGAATTCACCCCTCCACTTT. This encodes CASCDRENSPLHF.

This clone was detected only once. V usage is TRBV11-2 and J usage is TRBJ1-1; TRBD1 aligns across 7 bases. Unmatched junction bases numbered 10, after V lost 6 bases and J lost 6 bases. Germline CDR1 reads SGHAT; CDR2 reads FQNNGV. There are 14 residues in the CDR3. This chain's CDR3 is CASRTRQGYAEAFF. Here the CDR3 DNA reads TGTGCCAGCAGAACACGACAGGGTTATGCTGAAGCTTTCTTT.

CDR3 sequence: CASSSEGGSSNEQFF. DNA for the CDR3: TGTGCCAGCAGTTCCGAGGGCGGGAGCTCCAATGAGCAGTTCTTC. The rearrangement uses TRBV6-4 and TRBJ2-1; 7 bases are a match to TRBD2. Trimming cost V 5 bases and J 6 bases; bases outside gene matches: 10. Germline CDR1 reads MRHNA; CDR2 reads SNTAGT. CDR3 length equals 15 residues.

The chain is built from TRBV6-5 and TRBJ2-7; perhaps TRBD1 as D (6 bases). V lost 2 bases to trimming and J lost 5 bases, with 13 bases between them. This CDR3 contains 14 residues. Germline values: CDR1 MNHEY, CDR2 SVGAGI. CDR3 sequence reads: CASSYGGALDEQYF. The CDR3 nucleotides read TGTGCCAGCAGTTACGGGGGCGCACTCGACGAGCAGTACTTC.

This chain links TRBV19 with TRBJ1-1, with 8 positions matching TRBD1. CDR1 LNHDA and CDR2 SQIVND come from the germline V gene (reference sequence). The CDR3 contains 15 residues. V trimming: 5 bases; J trimming: 6 bases; junction bases outside the gene matches: 11. CDR3 in DNA: TGTGCCAGTAGTGACTACAGGGGGAGAGACCCTGAAGCTTTCTTT. Translating gives CASSDYRGRDPEAFF.